Sequencing of this TCR beta chain was carried out in a study of shared clonotypes between healthy human individuals. General study results and limits: Generation probability values for non-shared clonotypes were lower than those for clonotypes shared by all four donors.

A note on this clone: Antigen: not known.

The study separated CD4+ cells into CD45RA+ naive and CD45RA-negative memory subsets. The CDR3 length is 13 residues. Germline V CDR1 and CDR2: MDHEN, SYDVKM. Trimming stripped 5 bases from V and 6 bases from J, with 10 bases between. Deep was the level at which the assay was run. Data came from immunoSEQ multiplex PCR; TCRdb stores just in-frame clones and leaves some out. The data show over a million clones, approximately 80% seen once. The sample taken for sequencing was memory CD4+ T cells from PBMCs. As to subset: CD45RA-negative fraction. The chain joins TRBV28 to TRBJ2-2; unclear D gene. The clonotype originates from a young man in good health. Some clones in this sample may be carry-over from other donors' samples. CDR3 loop: CASSDPRSGELFF. Here the CDR3 DNA reads TGTGCCAGCAGTGACCCGCGGTCCGGGGAGCTGTTTTTT.